This T cell receptor (beta chain) was sequenced for a study of identical twins. The CDR3 loop spans 15 amino acids. The germline V gene encodes CDR1 SGHTS and CDR2 YDEGEE. V lost 4 bases and J lost 0, with 11 bases in between. TCRdb independently ran MiXCR on the 5' RACE reads; one entry per CDR3 protein. The sample lists around 250,000 distinct CDR3 sequences, 10% to 15% occurring once. Findings and caveats of the study: Findings came from cross-sectional statistics, without long-term follow-up of donors. Those out-of-frame alpha sequences shared by twins showed an excess of low generation probability.

The sample holds a few counts of this clonotype. Its antigen is unknown. The same data also contributed to another study, on yellow fever vaccine responses in identical twins.

This chain joins TRBV5-8 and TRBJ2-1; D may be TRBD1 (6 bases). The clonotype comes from a young woman in good health. Material for sequencing was memory (CD45RO+) T cells sorted from blood. CDR3 nucleotide sequence: TGTGCCAGCAGCCTTGGACAGAGCTCCTACAATGAGCAGTTCTTC. This codes for CASSLGQSSYNEQFF.